The rows below give T cell receptor beta chains drawn from one sample of a study of early stage breast cancer tumors. Only in-frame clones appear in the TCRdb table, and some are missing; sequencing was by immunoSEQ multiplex PCR. The data show fewer than 70,000 clones, with roughly 80% seen just once and 3% to 3.5% held by the top ten. Sequencing used blood. The receptors shown here come from a young adult with breast cancer. Both conserved end residues are part of each CDR3. Fields, in order: D gene, J gene, V gene, clone size, CDR3 DNA, CDR3 protein. The D gene is left open where the match is weak. The size field is filled for only some rows; it gives once, few, many or a size class.

NA	TRBJ2-7	TRBV11-3	once	TGTGCCAGCAGCCGTGCTGGCGGGACGGGGGTCTCCTACGAGCAGTACTTC	CASSRAGGTGVSYEQYF
TRBD1	TRBJ2-7	TRBV9	NA	TGTGCCAGCAGCGGAAGGACAGGAGCCTCCTACGAGCAGTACTTC	CASSGRTGASYEQYF
TRBD1	TRBJ2-3	TRBV6-5	NA	TGTGCCAGCAGTTACCAGGACAGGGGGCGGCCAGATACGCAGTATTTT	CASSYQDRGRPDTQYF
TRBD2	TRBJ2-7	TRBV7-9	NA	TGTGCCAGCAGACCTATGCTAGCGGGTTACGAGCAGTACTTC	CASRPMLAGYEQYF
NA	TRBJ2-1	TRBV5-8	NA	TGTGCCAGCAGCCTGCAACCGGGACACCACAATGAGCAGTTCTTC	CASSLQPGHHNEQFF
TRBD2	TRBJ2-2	TRBV11-2	NA	TGTGCCAGCAGCTTTAGCGGGACCACGAACACCGGGGAGCTGTTTTTT	CASSFSGTTNTGELFF
NA	TRBJ1-5	TRBV2	NA	TGTGCCAGCAGTGCGGCAAATCAGCCCCAGCATTTT	CASSAANQPQHF
TRBD2	TRBJ2-7	TRBV9	once	TGTGCCAGCAACCCCGGGACTAGCATCGAGCAGTACTTC	CASNPGTSIEQYF
NA	TRBJ2-7	TRBV5-1	NA	TGCGCCAGCAGCTTGGTCGAGGGTTACGAGCAGTACTTC	CASSLVEGYEQYF
TRBD2	TRBJ2-1	TRBV27	NA	TGTGCCAGCAGAATACGGGCTAGCGGAGTGGGGAGGACCTACAATGAGCAGTTCTTC	CASRIRASGVGRTYNEQFF
NA	TRBJ1-5	TRBV10-2	NA	TGCGCCAGCAGTGTGGGCAGAGAGCAGCCCCAGCATTTT	CASSVGREQPQHF
TRBD2	TRBJ2-5	TRBV19	NA	TGTGCCAGTAGGACCTTAGCGGGGGGCCAAGAGACCCAGTACTTC	CASRTLAGGQETQYF
NA	TRBJ1-5	TRBV5-6	NA	TGTGCCAGCAGCTTGGGACAGGTCAATCAGCCCCAGCATTTT	CASSLGQVNQPQHF
TRBD1	TRBJ2-7	TRBV27	NA	TGTGCCAGCAGTTTCCAGGGGGTCTCCTACGAGCAGTACTTC	CASSFQGVSYEQYF
TRBD2	TRBJ2-1	TRBV7-2	once	TGTGCCAGCAGCTTAGGCGGGAGGGCCGATGAGCAGTTCTTC	CASSLGGRADEQFF
NA	TRBJ2-7	TRBV13	NA	TGTGCCAGCAGCCCACCTGGAGGTTCCTACGAGCAGTACTTC	CASSPPGGSYEQYF
TRBD2	TRBJ2-1	TRBV4-2	NA	TGTGCCAGCAGCCTCGGACTAGCGGGACGGTGGAAGGATGAGCAGTTCTTC	CASSLGLAGRWKDEQFF
TRBD2	TRBJ2-7	TRBV19	NA	TGTGCCAGTAGTAAGGGACTAGCGGGAGGTTACGAGCAGTACTTC	CASSKGLAGGYEQYF
TRBD1	TRBJ2-2	TRBV5-1	few	TGCGCCAGCAGCCCGGAGGGACAGGGGACCGGGGAGCTGTTTTTT	CASSPEGQGTGELFF
NA	TRBJ1-5	TRBV18	few	TGTGCCAGCACACCGGGAAACAGCAATCAGCCCCAGCATTTT	CASTPGNSNQPQHF
TRBD2	TRBJ2-1	TRBV5-4	NA	TGTGCCAGCAGCCATGGGACTAGCGGGTGGAATGAGCAGTTCTTC	CASSHGTSGWNEQFF
NA	TRBJ2-3	TRBV5-1	NA	TGCGCCAGCGGGCCTAGCACCGATACGCAGTATTTT	CASGPSTDTQYF
TRBD2	TRBJ2-7	TRBV5-1	NA	TGCGCCAGCAGCTTGGGGCCGCGGGAGGGAAACTACGAGCAGTACTTC	CASSLGPREGNYEQYF
NA	TRBJ1-4	TRBV5-1	NA	TGCGCAGCTCGACGGGGAGAGGGTGAAAAACTGTTTTTT	CAARRGEGEKLFF
NA	TRBJ2-3	TRBV4-1	NA	TGCGCCAGCAGCCACGGGACACCCGGCACAGATACGCAGTATTTT	CASSHGTPGTDTQYF
NA	TRBJ2-7	TRBV4-1	NA	TGCGCCAGCAGCCAAGTTGGACGCGGTAGCGAGCAGTACTTC	CASSQVGRGSEQYF
TRBD1	TRBJ1-6	TRBV5-1	once	TGCGCCAGCAGCTTGGAGGGACAGGGCTATAATTCACCCCTCCACTTT	CASSLEGQGYNSPLHF
NA	TRBJ2-1	TRBV20-1	NA	TGCAGTGCCCCCCGGGGGAATGAGCAGTTCTTC	CSAPRGNEQFF
TRBD2	TRBJ2-2	TRBV7-9	NA	TGTGCCAGCAGCAGGACTAGCGGAACCACCGGGGAGCTGTTTTTT	CASSRTSGTTGELFF
NA	TRBJ2-3	TRBV7-9	NA	TGTGCCAGCAGCTTAATTGGAGATACGCAGTATTTT	CASSLIGDTQYF
TRBD2	TRBJ2-1	TRBV6-4	NA	TGTGCCAGCAGCCCGGGACTAACCGCTAACAATGAGCAGTTCTTC	CASSPGLTANNEQFF
NA	TRBJ2-7	TRBV7-9	NA	TGTGCCGCAAGGGGGGGAGAGGGCGAGCAGTACTTC	CAARGGEGEQYF
TRBD2	TRBJ2-1	TRBV11-2	NA	TGTGCCAGCAGCTTAGATCGAAGCGGGAGGGCCGCCTACAATGAGCAGTTCTTC	CASSLDRSGRAAYNEQFF
TRBD2	TRBJ2-1	TRBV6-4	NA	TGTGCCAGCAGGATGAGCGGGAGTGGAAATGAGCAGTTCTTC	CASRMSGSGNEQFF
NA	TRBJ1-4	TRBV2	NA	TGTGCCACCGACAGGCTGGGCTTGGATGAAAAACTGTTTTTT	CATDRLGLDEKLFF
TRBD2	TRBJ2-7	TRBV6-5	once	TGTGCCAGCAGTTATATAGGGCGGGAGCTGGGCGAGCAGTACTTC	CASSYIGRELGEQYF
NA	TRBJ2-1	TRBV9	NA	TGTGCCAGCAGCGTAGAGGTGAGGGGCGTAGGCGGTTGGCAGTTCTTC	CASSVEVRGVGGWQFF
NA	TRBJ2-3	TRBV5-1	NA	TGCGCCAGCAGCTTATCTCCGGGAGAAACAGATACGCAGTATTTT	CASSLSPGETDTQYF
TRBD1	TRBJ1-6	TRBV5-1	NA	TGCGCCAGCAGCTTGGTGGGCAGGGGGCCCGATAATTCACCCCTCCACTTT	CASSLVGRGPDNSPLHF
NA	TRBJ1-1	TRBV5-1	NA	TGCGCCAGCAGCTTGGAACAGATGGTTGAAGCTTTCTTT	CASSLEQMVEAFF
NA	TRBJ1-4	TRBV30	NA	TGTGCCTGGAGGCCCGGACAGCTTGAAAAACTGTTTTTT	CAWRPGQLEKLFF
NA	TRBJ1-2	TRBV14	NA	TGTGCCAGCAGCCAATCGGGTACGGTTGGCTACACCTTC	CASSQSGTVGYTF
NA	TRBJ2-1	TRBV4-2	few	TGTGCCAGCAGCCAAGATTCGGCCGCAGTGACTCGGGAGCAGTTCTTC	CASSQDSAAVTREQFF
TRBD2	TRBJ2-5	TRBV5-5	NA	TGTGCCAGCAGCCCGGGACTAGCGGGAAGAGAGACCCAGTACTTC	CASSPGLAGRETQYF
NA	TRBJ2-5	TRBV11-3	NA	TGTGCCAGCAGCTATGACAGAGAGACCCAGTACTTC	CASSYDRETQYF
NA	TRBJ2-3	TRBV13	NA	TGTGCCAGCAGCTCGGAAGATACGCAGTATTTT	CASSSEDTQYF
NA	TRBJ1-2	TRBV6-4	few	TGTGCCAGCAGTGACGGAGCAGCTGAGGGCTACACCTTC	CASSDGAAEGYTF
TRBD2	TRBJ2-2	TRBV7-8	NA	TGTGCCAGCAGCTTAGAGTTAGCGGGGGTGAACACCGGGGAGCTGTTTTTT	CASSLELAGVNTGELFF
NA	TRBJ1-2	TRBV6-5	NA	TGTGCCAGCAGTTACTCGGCCCCGGTCGACTATGGCTACACCTTC	CASSYSAPVDYGYTF
TRBD2	TRBJ2-1	TRBV7-9	NA	TGTGCCAGCAGCTCCCCGGGACTAGCGGCTTACAATGAGCAGTTCTTC	CASSSPGLAAYNEQFF
NA	TRBJ2-7	TRBV10-3	NA	TGTGCCATCAGGGGCCGGGACGACGAGCAGTACTTC	CAIRGRDDEQYF
TRBD1	TRBJ1-1	TRBV2	NA	TGTGCCAGAACTGGGACAGGGCCGAACACTGAAGCTTTCTTT	CARTGTGPNTEAFF
NA	TRBJ1-2	TRBV5-5	NA	TGTGCCAGCAGCCCCCTACTGGCGAACTATGGCTACACCTTC	CASSPLLANYGYTF